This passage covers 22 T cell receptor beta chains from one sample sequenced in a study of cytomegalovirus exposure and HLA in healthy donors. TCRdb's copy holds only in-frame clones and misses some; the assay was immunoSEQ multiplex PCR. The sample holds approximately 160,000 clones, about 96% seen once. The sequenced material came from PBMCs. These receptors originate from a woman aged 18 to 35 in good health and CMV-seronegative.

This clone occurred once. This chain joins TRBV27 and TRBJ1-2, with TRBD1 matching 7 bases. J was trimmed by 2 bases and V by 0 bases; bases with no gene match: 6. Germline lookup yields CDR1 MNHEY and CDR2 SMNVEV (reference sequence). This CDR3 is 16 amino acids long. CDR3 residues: CASSLSDPGQNYGYTF. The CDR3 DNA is TGTGCCAGCAGTTTATCCGATCCGGGACAGAACTATGGCTACACCTTC.

CDR3 residues: CASSPGTGGLDTQYF. The CDR3 coding sequence is TGTGCCAGCAGCCCCGGGACAGGGGGCCTAGATACGCAGTATTTT. The rearrangement links TRBV6-5 to TRBJ2-3, with 12 bases aligning to TRBD1. With V trimmed by 6 bases and J by 5 bases, 6 bases remained unmatched. The CDR3 is 15 amino acids. In germline, CDR1 is MNHEY, CDR2 SVGAGI.

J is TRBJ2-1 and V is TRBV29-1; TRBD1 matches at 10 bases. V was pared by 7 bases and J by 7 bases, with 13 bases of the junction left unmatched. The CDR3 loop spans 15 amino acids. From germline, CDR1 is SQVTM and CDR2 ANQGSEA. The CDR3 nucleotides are TGCAGCGCCGCGGGGTGGGACAGGGGAAAGAATGAGCAGTTCTTC. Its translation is CSAAGWDRGKNEQFF.

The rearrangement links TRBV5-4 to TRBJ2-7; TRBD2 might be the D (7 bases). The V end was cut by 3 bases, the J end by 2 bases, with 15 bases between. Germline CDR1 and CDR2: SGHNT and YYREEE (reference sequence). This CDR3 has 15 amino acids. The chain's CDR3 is CASSSERGGTYEQYF. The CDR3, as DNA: TGTGCCAGCAGCTCAGAGAGGGGGGGGACCTACGAGCAGTACTTC.

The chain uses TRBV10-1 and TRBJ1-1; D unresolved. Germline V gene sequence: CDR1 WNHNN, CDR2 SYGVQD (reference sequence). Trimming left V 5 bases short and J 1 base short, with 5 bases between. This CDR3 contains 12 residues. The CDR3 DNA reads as TGCGCCAGCAGTTTCGGGAACACTGAAGCTTTCTTT. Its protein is CASSFGNTEAFF.

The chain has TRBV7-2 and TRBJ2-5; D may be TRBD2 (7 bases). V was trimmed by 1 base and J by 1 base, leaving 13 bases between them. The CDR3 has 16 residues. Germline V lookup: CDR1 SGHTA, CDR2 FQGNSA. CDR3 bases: TGTGCCAGCAGCTTAGTGGGGGCGGGAGTCCAAGAGACCCAGTACTTC. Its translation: CASSLVGAGVQETQYF.

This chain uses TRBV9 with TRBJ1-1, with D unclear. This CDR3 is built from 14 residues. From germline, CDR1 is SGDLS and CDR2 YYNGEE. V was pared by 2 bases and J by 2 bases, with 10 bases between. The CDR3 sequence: CASSVTVVNTEAFF. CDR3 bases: TGTGCCAGCAGCGTCACAGTGGTTAACACTGAAGCTTTCTTT.

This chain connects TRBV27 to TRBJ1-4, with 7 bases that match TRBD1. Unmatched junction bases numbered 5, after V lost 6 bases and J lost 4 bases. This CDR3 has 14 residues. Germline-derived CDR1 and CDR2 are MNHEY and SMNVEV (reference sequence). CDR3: CASRLTGNNEKLFF. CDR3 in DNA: TGTGCCAGCAGGCTGACAGGGAATAATGAAAAACTGTTTTTT. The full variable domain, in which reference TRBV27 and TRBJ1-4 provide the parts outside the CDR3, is EAQVTQNPRYLITVTGKKLTVTCSQNMNHEYMSWYRQDPGLGLRQIYYSMNVEVTDKGDVPEGYKVSRKEKRNFPLILESPSPNQTSLYFCASRLTGNNEKLFFGSGTQLSVL.

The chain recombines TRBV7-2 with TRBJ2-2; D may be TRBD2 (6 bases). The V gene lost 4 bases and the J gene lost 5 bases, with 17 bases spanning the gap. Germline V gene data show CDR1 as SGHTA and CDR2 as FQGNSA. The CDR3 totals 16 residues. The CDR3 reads CASSSPAGLPTGELFF. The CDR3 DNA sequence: TGTGCCAGCAGCTCCCCGGCAGGACTACCTACCGGGGAGCTGTTTTTT.

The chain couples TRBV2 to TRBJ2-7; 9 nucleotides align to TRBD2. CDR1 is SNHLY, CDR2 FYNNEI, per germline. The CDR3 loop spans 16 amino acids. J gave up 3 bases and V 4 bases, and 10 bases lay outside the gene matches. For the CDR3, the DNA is TGTGCCAGCAGTGGAATCACGAGGACTAGCGACTACGAGCAGTACTTC. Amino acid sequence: CASSGITRTSDYEQYF.

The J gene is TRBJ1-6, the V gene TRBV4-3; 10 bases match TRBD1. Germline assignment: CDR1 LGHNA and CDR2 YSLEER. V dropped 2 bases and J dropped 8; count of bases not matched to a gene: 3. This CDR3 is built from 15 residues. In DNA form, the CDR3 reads TGCGCCAGCAGCCAATCCGGGACAGGGGATTCACCCCTCCACTTT. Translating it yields CASSQSGTGDSPLHF.

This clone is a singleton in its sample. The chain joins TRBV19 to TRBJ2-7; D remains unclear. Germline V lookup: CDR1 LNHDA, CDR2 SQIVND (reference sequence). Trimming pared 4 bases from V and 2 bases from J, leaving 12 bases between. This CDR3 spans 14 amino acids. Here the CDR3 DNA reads TGTGCCAGTAGTAGAGCCACCGTCACCTACGAGCAGTACTTC. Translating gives CASSRATVTYEQYF. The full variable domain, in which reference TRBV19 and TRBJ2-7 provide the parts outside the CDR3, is DGGITQSPKYLFRKEGQNVTLSCEQNLNHDAMYWYRQDPGQGLRLIYYSQIVNDFQKGDIAEGYSVSREKKESFPLTVTSAQKNPTAFYLCASSRATVTYEQYFGPGTRLTVT.

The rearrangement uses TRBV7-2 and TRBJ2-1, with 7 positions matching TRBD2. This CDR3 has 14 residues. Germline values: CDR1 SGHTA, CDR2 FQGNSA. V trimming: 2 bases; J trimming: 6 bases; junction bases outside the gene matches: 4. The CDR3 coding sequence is TGTGCCAGCAGCTTAATGCCGGGGGGCAATGAGCAGTTCTTC. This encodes CASSLMPGGNEQFF.

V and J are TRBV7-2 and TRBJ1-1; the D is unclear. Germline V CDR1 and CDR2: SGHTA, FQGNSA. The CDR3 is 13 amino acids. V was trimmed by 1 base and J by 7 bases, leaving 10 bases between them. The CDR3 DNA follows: TGTGCCAGCAGCTTAGGGGGAGGGAGTGAAGCTTTCTTT. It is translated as CASSLGGGSEAFF.

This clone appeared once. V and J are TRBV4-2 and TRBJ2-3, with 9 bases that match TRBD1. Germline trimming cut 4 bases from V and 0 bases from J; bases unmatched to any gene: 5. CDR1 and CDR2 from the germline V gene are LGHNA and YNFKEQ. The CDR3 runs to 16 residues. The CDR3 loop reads CASSLGTGTSTDTQYF. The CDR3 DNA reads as TGTGCCAGCAGCCTTGGGACAGGGACTAGCACAGATACGCAGTATTTT.

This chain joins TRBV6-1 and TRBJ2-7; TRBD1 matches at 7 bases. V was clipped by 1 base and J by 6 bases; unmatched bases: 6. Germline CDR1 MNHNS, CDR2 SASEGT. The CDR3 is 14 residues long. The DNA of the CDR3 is TGTGCCAGCAGTGAAGGGCAGGGGGTGCGCGAGCAGTACTTC. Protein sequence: CASSEGQGVREQYF.

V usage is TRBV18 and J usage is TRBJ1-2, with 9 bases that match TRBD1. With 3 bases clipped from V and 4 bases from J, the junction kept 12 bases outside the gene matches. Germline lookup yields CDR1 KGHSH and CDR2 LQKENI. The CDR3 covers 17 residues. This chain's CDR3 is CASSPTAGTGSSYGYTF. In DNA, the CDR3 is TGTGCCAGCTCACCGACAGCCGGGACAGGGTCCTCCTATGGCTACACCTTC.

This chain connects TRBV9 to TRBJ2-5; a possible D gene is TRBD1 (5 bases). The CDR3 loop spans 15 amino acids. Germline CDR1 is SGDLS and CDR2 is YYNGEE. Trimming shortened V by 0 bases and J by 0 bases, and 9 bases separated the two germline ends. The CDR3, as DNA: TGTGCCAGCAGCGTAGGACAGATGTACCAAGAGACCCAGTACTTC. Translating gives CASSVGQMYQETQYF.

Here the CDR3 reads CASSVGPHTENTGELFF. The CDR3 DNA reads as TGTGCCAGCAGCGTAGGGCCCCACACAGAAAACACCGGGGAGCTGTTTTTT. This chain links TRBV9 with TRBJ2-2; D gene unclear. V was trimmed by 0 bases and J by 2 bases, leaving 14 bases between them. From germline, CDR1 is SGDLS and CDR2 YYNGEE. The CDR3 spans 17 residues.

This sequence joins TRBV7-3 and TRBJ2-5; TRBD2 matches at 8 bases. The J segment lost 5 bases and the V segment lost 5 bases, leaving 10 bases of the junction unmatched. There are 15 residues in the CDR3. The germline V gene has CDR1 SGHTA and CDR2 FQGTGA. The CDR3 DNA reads TGTGCCAGCAGCCAGAACGGGGGGGTTAGGGAGACCCAGTACTTC. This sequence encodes CASSQNGGVRETQYF.

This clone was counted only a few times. The CDR3 region is CASSNSPYEQYF. Written as DNA, the CDR3 is TGTGCCAGCAGCAACAGTCCCTACGAGCAGTACTTC. The V call is TRBV6-5, the J call TRBJ2-7, with unresolved D. V was shortened by 6 bases and J by 2 bases, with 8 bases between the two germline ends. Germline V gives CDR1 MNHEY, CDR2 SVGAGI. This CDR3 is built from 12 residues.

CDR3 residues: CASSGWRAHQETQYF. The CDR3 DNA follows: TGTGCCAGCAGCGGATGGAGGGCTCACCAAGAGACCCAGTACTTC. V gene TRBV27 combines with J gene TRBJ2-5, with a weak D call TRBD2 (6 bases). V gave up 6 bases and J gave up 0 bases, with 14 bases separating them. The CDR3 consists of 15 residues. In germline, CDR1 is MNHEY, CDR2 SMNVEV (reference sequence).